A selection of T cell receptor beta chains follows, all from one sample in a study of cytomegalovirus exposure and HLA in healthy donors. Profiled with immunoSEQ multiplex PCR; TCRdb holds only in-frame clones, not every one. The repertoire holds around 180,000 clones, with roughly four fifths as singletons. Sequencing was performed on PBMCs. The receptors come from a man aged 18 to 29 in good health and CMV-seronegative. The CDR3 runs from the conserved cysteine through the conserved F or W. The order of the fields is clone size, J gene, V gene, D gene, CDR3 protein, CDR3 DNA. The D gene is left open where the match is weak. Size is stated for part of the rows, as once, few or many counts, or as a class when the clone is expanded.

abundance: NA; j_gene: TRBJ1-1; v_gene: TRBV27; d_gene: TRBD1; CDR3aa: CASTRTGLPEAFF; CDR3nt: TGTGCCAGCACCCGGACAGGGCTTCCTGAAGCTTTCTTT
abundance: NA; j_gene: TRBJ2-2; v_gene: TRBV19; d_gene: NA; CDR3aa: CASSIWGANTGELFF; CDR3nt: TGTGCCAGTAGTATTTGGGGGGCGAACACCGGGGAGCTGTTTTTT
abundance: NA; j_gene: TRBJ2-3; v_gene: TRBV5-8; d_gene: TRBD1; CDR3aa: CASSRHHRGSSTDTQYF; CDR3nt: TGTGCCAGCAGCCGCCATCACAGGGGTTCTAGCACAGATACGCAGTATTTT
abundance: NA; j_gene: TRBJ2-1; v_gene: TRBV5-1; d_gene: NA; CDR3aa: CASSSGLAVRVGEQFF; CDR3nt: TGCGCCAGCAGCTCAGGACTGGCCGTCCGGGTGGGTGAGCAGTTCTTC
abundance: NA; j_gene: TRBJ2-3; v_gene: TRBV10-3; d_gene: NA; CDR3aa: CAISPIVDTTDTQYF; CDR3nt: TGTGCCATCAGTCCAATAGTGGACACCACAGATACGCAGTATTTT
abundance: NA; j_gene: TRBJ2-1; v_gene: TRBV5-1; d_gene: TRBD2; CDR3aa: CASSLIAGGAYNEQFF; CDR3nt: TGCGCCAGCAGCCTCATAGCGGGAGGGGCTTACAATGAGCAGTTCTTC
abundance: NA; j_gene: TRBJ1-4; v_gene: TRBV19; d_gene: TRBD1; CDR3aa: CASIGSRTGGNEKLFF; CDR3nt: TGTGCCAGTATAGGGTCCCGGACAGGGGGCAATGAAAAACTGTTTTTT
abundance: NA; j_gene: TRBJ2-6; v_gene: TRBV19; d_gene: NA; CDR3aa: CASLRDSSGANVLTF; CDR3nt: TGTGCCAGTCTCCGTGACAGCTCTGGGGCCAACGTCCTGACTTTC
abundance: once; j_gene: TRBJ2-5; v_gene: TRBV6-5; d_gene: TRBD2; CDR3aa: CASSYTRLAVQETQYF; CDR3nt: TGTGCCAGCAGTTACACCAGACTAGCGGTCCAGGAGACCCAGTACTTC
abundance: NA; j_gene: TRBJ2-1; v_gene: TRBV5-5; d_gene: TRBD2; CDR3aa: CASSLTSGEQFF; CDR3nt: TGTGCCAGCAGCCTGACTAGCGGTGAGCAGTTCTTC
abundance: NA; j_gene: TRBJ2-3; v_gene: TRBV4-2; d_gene: TRBD2; CDR3aa: CASSQTPSGASTDTQYF; CDR3nt: TGTGCCAGCAGCCAAACACCAAGCGGGGCTAGCACAGATACGCAGTATTTT
abundance: NA; j_gene: TRBJ2-5; v_gene: TRBV7-9; d_gene: NA; CDR3aa: CSSLIPGAGETQYF; CDR3nt: TGTTCCAGCCTAATCCCAGGGGCCGGGGAGACCCAGTACTTC
abundance: NA; j_gene: TRBJ1-5; v_gene: TRBV6-1; d_gene: TRBD1; CDR3aa: CAGREGTGINQPQHF; CDR3nt: TGTGCCGGACGAGAGGGGACAGGAATAAATCAGCCCCAGCATTTT
abundance: NA; j_gene: TRBJ2-3; v_gene: TRBV18; d_gene: NA; CDR3aa: CASSPLGSTDTQYF; CDR3nt: TGTGCCAGCTCACCTCTGGGCTCCACAGATACGCAGTATTTT
abundance: NA; j_gene: TRBJ1-2; v_gene: TRBV6-5; d_gene: NA; CDR3aa: CASRAQTYGYTF; CDR3nt: TGTGCCAGCCGTGCACAAACCTATGGCTACACCTTC
abundance: NA; j_gene: TRBJ1-1; v_gene: TRBV29-1; d_gene: TRBD1; CDR3aa: CSVGDRGELNTEAFF; CDR3nt: TGCAGCGTTGGGGACAGGGGGGAATTGAACACTGAAGCTTTCTTT
abundance: NA; j_gene: TRBJ2-7; v_gene: TRBV7-2; d_gene: TRBD1; CDR3aa: CAGAAGTENGEQYF; CDR3nt: TGTGCCGGGGCTGCCGGGACAGAGAATGGAGAGCAGTACTTC
abundance: NA; j_gene: TRBJ2-1; v_gene: TRBV5-8; d_gene: TRBD1; CDR3aa: CASSSHRDRRYNEQFF; CDR3nt: TGTGCCAGCAGCTCTCACAGGGACAGAAGATACAATGAGCAGTTCTTC
abundance: NA; j_gene: TRBJ2-2; v_gene: TRBV11-2; d_gene: NA; CDR3aa: CASRRLGGTGELFF; CDR3nt: TGTGCCAGCAGGCGCCTGGGAGGCACCGGGGAGCTGTTTTTT
abundance: once; j_gene: TRBJ2-2; v_gene: TRBV7-8; d_gene: TRBD2; CDR3aa: CASSLAWGGNTGELFF; CDR3nt: TGTGCCAGCAGCTTAGCCTGGGGGGGGAACACCGGGGAGCTGTTTTTT
abundance: NA; j_gene: TRBJ2-1; v_gene: TRBV19; d_gene: TRBD2; CDR3aa: CASSTRALANEQFF; CDR3nt: TGTGCCAGTAGTACCAGGGCACTAGCGAATGAGCAGTTCTTC
abundance: once; j_gene: TRBJ1-2; v_gene: TRBV5-1; d_gene: NA; CDR3aa: CASSPAGQSPNYGYTF; CDR3nt: TGCGCCAGCAGCCCGGCCGGACAGTCTCCTAACTATGGCTACACCTTC